What follows is one T cell receptor beta chain and its context. Its antigen specificity is not known. Within one base of it there is no much larger clone, and no base qualities were kept. The sample originates from a study of blood T cells in healthy people across ages (dated by TCRdb to about 2015). In terms of the full investigation: In model experiments, template switching captured roughly one uniquely barcoded TCR beta cDNA molecule for every two T cells. Using the same blood draw, the study looked at two additional independent replicas of 1 million unique cDNA reads for two donors, one aged 18 to 30 and the other aged 80 or older. The study measured age-related changes in TCR beta repertoire diversity using deep sequencing normalized with unique cDNA molecular identifiers. The donors were split into four age groups: young (average approximately 16 years), middle-aged (39), aged (around 67) and long-lived (about 82). To avoid experimental bias, donors of different ages were distributed randomly across sequencing lanes.

Systemically healthy Caucasian individuals from Russia, some 36 in total and aged about 6 to 95 years, were included as donors. Ten milliliters of peripheral blood were drawn from each donor into EDTA-treated Vacutainer tubes. PBMCs were isolated by Ficoll-Paque density-gradient centrifugation, with at least 7 million obtained per sample. Trizol reagent was used to extract total RNA from PBMCs, with at least 6 micrograms per sample. The percentages of naive CD45RAhigh/CD27high T cells were determined by flow cytometry on a PBMC aliquot from every donor. Paper-wide results and their limitations: Compared with the aged group, more naive CD4+ T cells, fewer expanded clones and increased TCR diversity were shown by the long-lived group, suggesting age selection. Bulk unsorted PBMC profiling prevented conclusive comparison of naive and antigen-experienced compartments. A strong correlation was found between observed TCR beta diversity and the percentage of naive T cells measured by flow cytometry. Estimates of total diversity from one million sequenced T cells were regarded as lower bounds and underestimates. The CMV infection status of donors was not known, potentially confounding age-related changes in expanded clonotypes. Observed TCR beta diversity per million T cells fell roughly linearly with age, and a significant reduction was already apparent by age around 44.

Receptor amplification or capture employed 5' RACE. This sample was sequenced with an Illumina HiSeq 2500. A second about 7 to 11 cycle PCR used a sample-barcoded 5' primer and a J-beta primer mix. A template-switch 5' adaptor carrying 12 random nucleotides introduced a unique molecular identifier onto each TCR beta cDNA molecule. Each sample yielded at least 2.5 million CDR3-containing paired-end reads. First-strand cDNA was synthesized from all RNA with the Mint cDNA synthesis kit, primed by a TRBC-specific oligonucleotide. All cDNA was treated with uracil-DNA glycosylase and then went through a first 18-cycle PCR with the universal primers M1SS and BC2_uni_R. As for how the authors treated the data: Normalization of each sample was performed by random selection of 1 million high-quality reads, each carrying a distinct molecular identifier. Reads sharing molecular identifiers were discarded rather than binned into consensus sequences. CDR3 identification, clonotype clustering and error correction used MiTCR with a Q25 quality threshold and the strictest error-elimination algorithm. Lower-bound total TCR beta diversity was estimated with a nonparametric unseen species model using Euler transformation. TCRdb ran its own pipeline on the public reads, namely fastp trimming at Q25 and MiXCR clone calling, and kept in-frame beta chains. Each CDR3 protein appears once, grouped with its most common genes and DNA. TCRdb, rather than the study authors, made the V and J calls. This sample holds 1.5 million to 2 million distinct CDR3 sequences; 49% were observed only once. More than 2% of the sample is held by the ten biggest clonotypes.

The material sequenced was blood. This sequence originates from a woman aged 40-49 years in good health.

DNA sequence: TGTGCCAGCTTTTCCTCTGGACAGCGTAATAAGGAGCAGTTCTTC. Translated, it reads CASFSSGQRNKEQFF. The V and J genes are TRBV18 and TRBJ2-1; D gene: possibly TRBD1, on 6 matching bases. From its cysteine to its phenylalanine, the CDR3 spans 15 amino acids. The only DNA kept is the CDR3, 45 bases in frame from the first base. V and J lose 7 bases and 10 bases, and a span of 23 bases separates them. The germline V gene sets CDR1 to KGHSH and CDR2 to LQKENI. Reference TRBV18 and TRBJ2-1 proteins supply the regions before and after the CDR3; the full variable domain is: NAGVMQNPRHLVRRRGQEARLRCSPMKGHSHVYWYRQLPEEGLKFMVYLQKENIIDESGMPKERFSAEFPKEGPSILRIQQVVRGDSAAYFCASFSSGQRNKEQFFGPGTRLTVL.